The following is a T cell receptor beta chain sequence with its context. Its antigen remains unidentified. A much larger clone differs by one base, so this may be a read error. TCRdb reprocessed the reads with MiXCR, giving one entry per CDR3 protein. Here the sample spans tens of thousands of distinct CDR3 sequences, about a fifth being singletons. This sample stems from a study of type 1 regulatory T cells. Study information: An in vitro protocol generated T-allo10, a Tr1-enriched, alloantigen-specific CD4 T cell product.

Germline-derived CDR1 and CDR2 are SGHKS and YYEKEE (reference sequence). This CDR3 has 14 amino acids. Study-wide findings and caveats: Tr1 cells had a more restricted TCR repertoire than non-Tr1 cells.

This clonotype was sampled from a human donor in good health. The rearrangement joins TRBV5-5 to TRBJ2-1; D remains ambiguous. Sequenced: cultured type 1 regulatory T (Tr1) cells, either the whole culture or a sorted fraction (not recorded which). DNA for the CDR3: TGTGCCAGCAGCCTTCAATTGGCCTACAATGGGCAGTTCTTC. Translating it yields CASSLQLAYNGQFF.